The clone carrying this TCR beta chain has a handful of counts. Its antigen remains unidentified. This entry is derived from a study of response to subunit inactivated influenza vaccine. Study-wide results and caveats: Only a handful of new T cells, the authors suggested, are recruited with each seasonal influenza vaccination.

Between the trimmed V and J ends, which lost 5 bases and 7 bases, there was a span of 17 bases. Germline loops: CDR1 SEHNR, CDR2 FQNEAQ (reference sequence). This CDR3 has 15 amino acids. Each CDR3 protein gets one entry after TCRdb re-called the RT-PCR reads with MiXCR. The table lists more than 400,000 distinct CDR3 sequences, more than 7% of them singletons. The sample was PBMCs from blood, taken 23 to 25 months after vaccination. This clonotype was obtained from a man in his fifties or sixties who received an inactivated influenza vaccine. This chain connects TRBV7-9 to TRBJ1-4; TRBD1 is a possible D gene (6 bases). For the CDR3, the DNA is TGTGCCAGCAGCCCCCAGGTCAGGGGTGGTGAAAAACTGTTTTTT. Its translation is CASSPQVRGGEKLFF.